This T cell receptor beta chain was documented in a study of T-cell reconstitution after alpha-beta-depleted transplantation in children. The CDR3 is 14 residues long. The V end was cut by 7 bases, the J end by 2 bases, with 12 bases between. CDR1 MNHEY and CDR2 SVGAGI come from the germline V gene. Unique molecular identifiers featured in how the TCRbeta library was prepared. TCRdb used MiXCR to reprocess the PCR reads, holding one entry per CDR3 protein. This sample has some 280,000 distinct CDR3 sequences, with 9.9% found just once. The sequence derives from a human donor who donated a stem cell graft to a child with SCID. The chain has TRBV6-5 and TRBJ2-1, with D hard to call. The material was PBMCs from the stem cell graft donor, obtained from the stem cell graft. CDR3 DNA: TGTGCCAGCAAAACGGGTTCGGCCTACAATGAGCAGTTCTTC. Translation gives CASKTGSAYNEQFF.